This is a list of T cell receptor beta chains from one sample in a study of long-term antiretroviral therapy in people with HIV. Produced via immunoSEQ multiplex PCR; TCRdb's table is partial and in-frame only. The table has approximately 15,000 clones, about four fifths seen once. The material sequenced was unsorted PBMCs, taken just before starting antiretroviral therapy. The source of these receptors is a man between 40 and 49 years old with HIV. Each CDR3 is given with its conserved first and last residue.

>TRBJ1-1|TRBV7-6
CASSLALFPNHTEAFF
>TRBJ2-7|TRBV19
CASSIRTGYEQYF
>TRBJ1-2|TRBV6-5
CASSQGVNSNYGYTF
>TRBJ1-1|TRBV29-1
CSVSQGNTEAFF
>TRBJ2-2|TRBV28
CASNRGGLGTGELFF
>TRBJ2-2|TRBV2
CASSVRSSTGELFF
>TRBJ2-5|TRBV5-6
CASSWDSLETQYF
>TRBJ2-4|TRBV27
CASSLSSIGLGKNIQYF
>TRBJ2-7|TRBV6-5
CASSFSGASSYEQYF
>TRBJ1-2|TRBV7-2
CASSLEGRDYGYTF
>TRBJ1-5|TRBV10-2
CASSRTGGSNQPQHF
>TRBJ2-3|TRBV10-3
CAISSGTSTDTQYF
>TRBJ2-2|TRBV19
CASTFRANTGELFF
>TRBJ2-2|TRBV6-1
CASSEAGDTGELFF
>TRBJ2-3|TRBV7-9
CASSPVFPDTQYF
>TRBJ1-1|TRBV7-8
CASSSGQNTEAFF
>TRBJ1-4|TRBV7-8
CASSTGRPSTNEKLFF
>TRBJ2-4|TRBV5-6
CASSLWPAKNIQYF
>TRBJ1-2|TRBV9
CASSAPGTGGDYGYTF
>TRBJ1-3|TRBV19
CASTGAWDSGNTIYF
>TRBJ1-2|TRBV19
CASSITVGSLYSGYTF
>TRBJ2-7|TRBV25-1
CASSDKCRPPSYEQYF
>TRBJ2-1|TRBV7-9
CASSVYLHWGDRVYNEQFF
>TRBJ1-6|TRBV10-3
CAISLNVYNSPLHF
>TRBJ2-1|TRBV11-1
CASSLRKDPGLAGLAEQFF
>TRBJ2-7|TRBV7-9
CASSFGQSYEQYF
>TRBJ1-1|TRBV6-5
CASSYGQGHEAFF
>TRBJ1-2|TRBV28
CASSGTDSSNYGYTF
>TRBJ1-5|TRBV2
CASGKEGTGGNQPQHF
>TRBJ1-1|TRBV6-1
CASRWTPSSTEAFF
>TRBJ2-5|TRBV6-1
CASSDWFQETQYF
>TRBJ2-7|TRBV15
CATSRDSASYEQYF
>TRBJ1-5|TRBV6-1
CASSESGWEWGNQPQHF
>TRBJ2-3|TRBV7-9
CASSLGGQGDTQYF
>TRBJ1-1|TRBV6-1
CASSEGPGSEAFF
>TRBJ1-1|TRBV7-2
CASSLAGLIAFF
>TRBJ1-1|TRBV19
CASSIGGVMNTEAFF
>TRBJ1-2|TRBV5-1
CASSLAGDSLRGYTF
>TRBJ1-2|TRBV4-1
CASYGGSIFAGVAYGYTF
>TRBJ2-1|TRBV4-2
CASSSGLAGTNEQFF
>TRBJ2-7|TRBV7-9
CASSGSGIGSYEQYF
>TRBJ2-3|TRBV4-1
CASSPGLAGGYSTDTQYF
>TRBJ2-1|TRBV19
CASSRTSGLAGDPHEQFF
>TRBJ2-2|TRBV6-5
CASSYKWGGIGELFF
>TRBJ1-5|TRBV6-5
CASSSGPNQPQHF
>TRBJ1-5|TRBV11-3
CATHQPQHF
>TRBJ2-3|TRBV5-1
CASSLADRRIDTQYF
>TRBJ1-6|TRBV2
CASSEWQGGTYNSPLHF
>TRBJ1-1|TRBV19
CASSILGQGNTEAFF
>TRBJ2-1|TRBV9
CASSVEASGREDNEQFF
>TRBJ1-6|TRBV7-2
CASSFNPTASSYNSPLHF
>TRBJ1-1|TRBV6-1
CASRSQGEVNTEAFF
>TRBJ2-3|TRBV6-1
CASSGGTATDTQYF
>TRBJ2-1|TRBV29-1
CSVAGRAEQFF
>TRBJ1-5|TRBV6-1
CASSSGANNQPQHF
>TRBJ2-7|TRBV7-9
CASSSTLQGSEQYF
>TRBJ1-1|TRBV19
CASSIDHHERDTEAFF
>TRBJ2-3|TRBV10-3
CAISESVDTQYF